The T cell receptor beta chain described here comes from a study of beta chain features in type 1 diabetes. Across the study: Examination covered almost 110,000,000 sorted cells spanning all samples.

The authors reverse transcribed all of the isolated RNA, so sequencing captured expressed TCRB transcripts. Profiled with immunoSEQ multiplex PCR; TCRdb holds only in-frame clones, not every one. The data show hundreds of thousands of clones, over 10% seen once. This clone was counted between two and nine times. CDR1 SGHTA and CDR2 FQGNSA come from the germline V gene. This CDR3 is 14 amino acids long. Trimming took off 5 bases at V and 11 bases at J, with 21 bases between the two ends. The sample was naive CD4+ T cells from blood. The source is a woman under 30 in good health. V is TRBV7-2 and J is TRBJ1-1; weak D call: TRBD1 (6 bases). CDR3 protein: CASSKGGHQLAAFF. The CDR3 DNA reads TGTGCCAGCAGCAAAGGGGGACACCAACTCGCGGCTTTCTTT.